This T cell receptor (beta chain) was observed in a study of blood T cell repertoires in COVID-19. Study information: The United States, Italy and Spain supplied acute and convalescent COVID-19 samples. Nucleic acid was either cDNA or gDNA, and it came from T cells, B-cell-depleted T cells, or PBMCs.

Germline CDR1 SGHDT, CDR2 YYEEEE. The CDR3 contains 13 residues. The germline V and J ends were trimmed by 0 bases and 4 bases, with 8 bases remaining between them. Donors in Cohort 3 counted as recovered after two negative PCRs, clearance, or symptom resolution. Note on this clone: The sample has other DNA sequences that encode this CDR3 too.

Generated by immunoSEQ multiplex PCR, the TCRdb table keeps only in-frame clones and is missing some. The data hold roughly 250,000 clones, with more than 80% observed a single time. The specimen was PBMCs or T cells enriched from blood (not recorded which). The rearrangement uses TRBV5-6 and TRBJ2-7, with a possible D match to TRBD2 (6 bases). The sequence derives from a woman between 18 and 29 years old who had recovered from COVID-19. CDR3 region: CASSLGGTYEQYF. The CDR3 bases are TGTGCCAGCAGCTTGGGAGGGACTTACGAGCAGTACTTC.